Only a few counts were recorded for the clone carrying this T cell receptor beta chain. Antigen unknown. The data belong to a study of human T cells and chemical hapten exposure. Study details: Upper inner arm skin measuring about 2 cm by about 2 cm received 2% DPC for sensitization. All patients underwent weekly scalp dosing with diphenylcyclopropenone for the full roughly 22-week study. Findings of the study overall: Expanded TCRs grouped into significantly more large CDR3 similarity clusters than controls produced.

As for time point: pre-sensitization, week 0. The treatment denotes: therapeutic diphenylcyclopropenone sensitization with weekly scalp DPC. This CDR3 has 13 amino acids. Trimming cost V 1 base and J 10 bases, with 13 bases left between them. Per germline, CDR1 SEHNR and CDR2 FQNEAQ (reference sequence). Each CDR3 protein is one row after TCRdb ran MiXCR on the RACE reads. The top ten hold around 2.7% of the sample, which has fewer than 150,000 distinct CDR3 sequences, roughly 14% seen once. V is TRBV7-9 and J is TRBJ1-1; the D is unclear. This receptor was taken from a woman younger than 35 with alopecia areata. Some clones in this sample may be carry-over from other donors' samples. Sequences were derived from whole blood, sampled in connection with sensitization to the hapten diphenylcyclopropenone (DPC). The CDR3 coding sequence is TGTGCCAGCAGCTTAGAGTTCCGAACGCCAGCTTTCTTT. It yields the protein CASSLEFRTPAFF.